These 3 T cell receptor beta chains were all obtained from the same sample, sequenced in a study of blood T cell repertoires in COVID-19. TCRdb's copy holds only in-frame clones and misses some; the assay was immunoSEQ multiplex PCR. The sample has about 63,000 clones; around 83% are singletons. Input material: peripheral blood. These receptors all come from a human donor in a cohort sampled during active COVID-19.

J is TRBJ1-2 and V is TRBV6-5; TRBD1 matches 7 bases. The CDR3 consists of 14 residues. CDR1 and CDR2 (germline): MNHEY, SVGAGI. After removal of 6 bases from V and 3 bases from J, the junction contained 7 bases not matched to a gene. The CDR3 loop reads CASSRQGIDYGYTF. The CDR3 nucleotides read TGTGCCAGCAGCAGACAGGGAATTGACTATGGCTACACCTTC.

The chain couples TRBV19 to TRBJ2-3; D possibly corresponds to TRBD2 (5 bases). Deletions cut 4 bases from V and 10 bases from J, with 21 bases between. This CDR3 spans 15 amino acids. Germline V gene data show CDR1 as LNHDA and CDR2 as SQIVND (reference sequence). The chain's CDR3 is CASSNPGSGFVAQYF. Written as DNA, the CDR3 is TGTGCCAGTAGTAACCCGGGGTCCGGGTTCGTGGCGCAGTATTTT.

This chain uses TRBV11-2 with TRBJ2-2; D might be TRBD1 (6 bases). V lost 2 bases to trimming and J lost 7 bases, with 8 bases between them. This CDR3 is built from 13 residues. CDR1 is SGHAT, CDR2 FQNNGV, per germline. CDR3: CASSLTGNGELFF. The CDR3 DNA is TGTGCCAGCAGCTTAACAGGGAACGGGGAGCTGTTTTTT.